The 27 T cell receptor beta chains listed next were all sequenced from one sample in a study of T-cell memory formation after mild COVID-19 (dated by TCRdb to about 2021). Library preparation used 5' RACE. TCRdb shows the sequencer as Illumina NovaSeq 6000. TCRdb handled the public reads itself, with Q25 trimming in fastp and clone calling in MiXCR, and kept productive beta chains. All rows with the same CDR3 protein become a single entry with the most common DNA and genes. The sample table contains about 290,000 distinct CDR3 sequences; only one count was recorded for less than 20% of them. Roughly a fifth of the sample is in the top ten clones. The sample taken for sequencing was PBMCs or a T cell subset sorted from them (not recorded which). These receptors all come from a man aged 18 to 30 who had mild COVID-19 (a few samples of this study predate the infection). The sample titles of this study are shuffled in the database, so cell type and time point are left out; the donor was told from shared clones.

The chain links TRBV5-1 to TRBJ2-7; 8 bases agree with TRBD1. The V segment lost 3 bases and the J segment 5 bases; nucleotides outside the gene matches: 7. The CDR3 totals 14 residues. The germline CDR1 and CDR2 sequences are SGHRS and YFSETQ. CDR3 nucleotide sequence: TGCGCCAGCAGCTCCGGACAGGGATTCGACGAGCAGTACTTC. This sequence encodes CASSSGQGFDEQYF.

This clonotype was observed a few times. The chain uses TRBV6-5 and TRBJ1-5; no firm D call. The CDR3 is 15 residues long. Trimming took off 0 bases at V and 3 bases at J, with 9 bases between the two ends. Germline CDR1 reads MNHEY; CDR2 reads SVGAGI. CDR3 bases: TGTGCCAGCAGTTACTCGGGTAGGAACAATCAGCCCCAGCATTTT. Protein sequence: CASSYSGRNNQPQHF.

This chain connects TRBV7-9 to TRBJ1-6; D gene ambiguous. Germline CDR1 and CDR2: SEHNR and FQNEAQ (reference sequence). The V gene lost 0 bases and the J gene lost 7 bases, with 7 bases spanning the gap. This CDR3 region has 14 residues. Written as DNA, the CDR3 is TGTGCCAGCAGCTTAGCGGTAACAAATTCACCCCTCCACTTT. Its translation is CASSLAVTNSPLHF.

This clonotype was observed a handful of times. The J gene is TRBJ1-2, the V gene TRBV12-3 or TRBV12-4, with D possibly being TRBD1 (5 bases). The CDR3 consists of 14 residues. Trimming took off 6 bases at V and 4 bases at J, with 15 bases between the two ends. For the CDR3, the DNA is TGTGCCAGCAGAGGGACGCAGGGAGTCTATGGCTACACCTTC. This translates into CASRGTQGVYGYTF.

Note on this clonotype: The junction shows a germline mismatch at one end, possibly a read error. The chain recombines TRBV10-3 with TRBJ2-3, with D tentatively TRBD1 or TRBD2 (7 bases each). Germline V lookup: CDR1 ENHRY, CDR2 SYGVKD. This CDR3 comprises 16 residues. For the CDR3, the DNA is TGTGCCATCAGTGAGCCGCAGGGGGGGGGCACAGATAAGCAGTATTTT. Translating it yields CAISEPQGGGTDKQYF.

The rearrangement joins TRBV6-5 to TRBJ1-1, with unresolved D. The V end lost 4 bases, the J end lost 4 bases, and 16 bases lay between the germline ends. Germline V gives CDR1 MNHEY, CDR2 SVGAGI. The CDR3 sequence is 15 residues long. CDR3 region: CASSSLRREITEAFF. The CDR3 DNA is TGTGCCAGCAGTTCCCTACGAAGGGAAATCACTGAAGCTTTCTTT.

V and J are TRBV2 and TRBJ2-5, with TRBD2 matching 7 bases. This CDR3 has 15 amino acids. Germline assignment: CDR1 SNHLY and CDR2 FYNNEI. The trim removed 1 base at V and 2 bases at J, leaving 4 bases unmatched. CDR3 in DNA: TGTGCCAGCAGTGAAGTTCTAGCGGTGCAAGAGACCCAGTACTTC. The encoded protein is CASSEVLAVQETQYF.

This clonotype was recorded at least ten times. The chain uses TRBV7-2 and TRBJ2-7; possibly TRBD1 or TRBD2 for D (5 bases each). V was clipped by 1 base and J by 0 bases, with 7 bases between them. This CDR3 is 14 amino acids long. From germline, CDR1 is SGHTA and CDR2 FQGNSA. The CDR3 region is CASSLVGPSYEQYF. CDR3 DNA: TGTGCCAGCAGCTTAGTGGGACCCTCCTACGAGCAGTACTTC.

CDR3 nucleotides: TGTGCCAGCGGGGGTGGACTAGATGACATTCAGTACTTC. It codes for CASGGGLDDIQYF. The chain recombines TRBV12-3 or TRBV12-4 with TRBJ2-4; 7 nucleotides agree with TRBD2. This CDR3 is 13 amino acids long. V was clipped by 8 bases and J by 8 bases; unmatched bases: 9.

This clonotype was detected a few times. This chain joins TRBV6-2 or TRBV6-3 and TRBJ2-3; 9 bases align to TRBD2. This CDR3 is 15 amino acids long. The V segment lost 3 bases and the J segment 3 bases; nucleotides outside the gene matches: 4. The germline gives CDR1 MNHEY, CDR2 SVGEGT. CDR3 amino acids: CASSYAGGMTDTQYF. The CDR3, as DNA: TGTGCCAGCAGTTATGCGGGGGGGATGACAGATACGCAGTATTTT.

Many counts were recorded for this clonotype. This chain links TRBV6-6 with TRBJ1-2, with 10 positions matching TRBD1. This CDR3 has 16 amino acids. V shed 2 bases and J 4 bases; nucleotides not matched to a gene: 7. Germline V gene data show CDR1 as MNHNY and CDR2 as SVGAGI (reference sequence). CDR3 protein: CASSYPTGGEGYGYTF. CDR3 nucleotide sequence: TGTGCCAGCAGTTACCCGACAGGGGGCGAGGGCTATGGCTACACCTTC.

In this sample, this clonotype turned up a few times. The rearrangement joins TRBV4-2 to TRBJ2-5; D may be TRBD2 (6 bases). This CDR3 has 15 amino acids. The ends were cut back, 4 bases at V and 5 bases at J, with 17 bases in the middle. Germline-derived CDR1 and CDR2 are LGHNA and YNFKEQ. The CDR3 bases are TGTGCCAGCAGCCTCGCCCGACTAGTTTGGGAGACCCAGTACTTC. Amino acids: CASSLARLVWETQYF.

For this clonotype: One junction end does not reproduce the germline sequence, and a read error may be involved. The chain carries TRBV3-1 and TRBJ1-2; 9 bases align to TRBD1. Germline V gene lookup returns CDR1 LGHDT and CDR2 YNNKEL (reference sequence). This CDR3 region has 15 residues. The CDR3 nucleotides read TGTGCCAGCAGCCCGATGGGACAGGGTAACAATGGCTACACCTTC. As protein: CASSPMGQGNNGYTF.

V and J are TRBV4-3 and TRBJ2-7; D is uncertain. Per the germline V gene, CDR1 is LGHNA and CDR2 is YSLEER. Trimming left V 1 base short and J 2 bases short, with 12 bases between. This CDR3 spans 15 amino acids. This CDR3 is CASSQVFPGTYEQYF. CDR3 DNA: TGCGCCAGCAGCCAAGTCTTCCCCGGCACCTACGAGCAGTACTTC.

The V call is TRBV18, the J call TRBJ1-6; 9 bases match TRBD1. The V segment lost 6 bases and the J segment 5 bases; nucleotides outside the gene matches: 8. Germline CDR1 and CDR2: KGHSH and LQKENI. The CDR3 loop spans 16 amino acids. The CDR3 DNA reads as TGTGCCAGCTCGTTAACAGGGGGCTACAATAATTCACCCCTCCACTTT. Translation: CASSLTGGYNNSPLHF.

The chain employs TRBV3-1 and TRBJ2-7; no clear D. The CDR3 sequence is 12 residues long. The V and J ends lost 0 bases and 2 bases respectively, with 2 bases between them. CDR1 is LGHDT and CDR2 is YNNKEL in the germline V gene (reference sequence). The CDR3 DNA sequence: TGTGCCAGCAGCCAAGAAGCCTACGAGCAGTACTTC. This encodes CASSQEAYEQYF.

This clonotype was picked up a small number of times. This CDR3 reads CASSPSGYTEAFF. The CDR3 DNA is TGTGCCAGCAGCCCTAGCGGATACACTGAAGCTTTCTTT. The V call is TRBV7-6, the J call TRBJ1-1; no clear D gene. From germline, CDR1 is SGHVS and CDR2 FNYEAQ. V was trimmed by 5 bases and J by 3 bases, leaving 10 bases between them. There are 13 residues in the CDR3.

V gene TRBV6-2 or TRBV6-3 combines with J gene TRBJ2-4; weak D call: TRBD2 (5 bases). In germline, CDR1 is MNHEY, CDR2 SVGEGT. The CDR3 contains 12 residues. With 5 bases removed from V and 7 bases from J, the gap between germline ends came to 9 bases. CDR3 coding DNA: TGTGCCAGCAGTAACCGGGATAACATTCAGTACTTC. This translates into CASSNRDNIQYF.

This clonotype was observed a few times. This chain connects TRBV6-2 or TRBV6-3 to TRBJ1-4; D gene ambiguous. Germline CDR1 and CDR2: MNHEY and SVGEGT. The germline V and J ends were trimmed by 5 bases and 5 bases, with 15 bases remaining between them. The CDR3 consists of 15 residues. This CDR3 reads CASSTPRGGNEKLFF. The CDR3 DNA follows: TGTGCCAGCAGTACCCCCCGAGGTGGGAATGAAAAACTGTTTTTT.

On this clonotype: An end of the junction does not agree with germline; a read error may underlie this. This chain uses TRBV6-4 with TRBJ2-3, with D hard to call. Germline CDR1 is MRHNA and CDR2 is SNTAGT. The CDR3 is 15 amino acids. The CDR3 reads CDSSARVEPTDTQYF. The DNA of the CDR3 is TGTGACAGCAGTGCCCGAGTGGAGCCCACAGATACGCAGTATTTT.

This clonotype was detected only a few times. The CDR3 DNA is TGTGCCAGCAGCCAGGGACGGACTCCGAACACCGGGGAGCTGTTTTTT. Protein sequence: CASSQGRTPNTGELFF. This chain joins TRBV12-3 or TRBV12-4 and TRBJ2-2; D may match TRBD1 or TRBD2 (5 bases each). The V end lost 6 bases, the J end lost 0 bases, and 14 bases lay between the germline ends. This CDR3 contains 16 residues.

The rearrangement joins TRBV7-2 to TRBJ2-1, with D perhaps matching TRBD2 (6 bases). Between the trimmed V and J ends, which lost 0 bases and 2 bases, there was a span of 14 bases. Germline CDR1 SGHTA, CDR2 FQGNSA. The CDR3 consists of 17 residues. The DNA for the CDR3 is TGTGCCAGCAGCTTAGCGCCAGCGGGTAGAGCCTACAATGAGCAGTTCTTC. This translates into CASSLAPAGRAYNEQFF.

This chain links TRBV4-3 with TRBJ1-5; D not certain. There are 18 residues in the CDR3. V lost 0 bases to trimming and J lost 4 bases, with 19 bases between them. In germline, CDR1 is LGHNA, CDR2 YSLEER. CDR3: CASSQDPPGPAGNQPQHF. The CDR3 DNA reads TGCGCCAGCAGCCAAGACCCCCCAGGCCCAGCGGGTAATCAGCCCCAGCATTTT.

V usage is TRBV20-1 and J usage is TRBJ2-7; 7 bases agree with TRBD1. CDR1 and CDR2 from the germline V gene are DFQATT and SNEGSKA (reference sequence). CDR3 length equals 15 residues. Germline trimming cut 3 bases from V and 3 bases from J; bases unmatched to any gene: 11. CDR3 coding DNA: TGCAGTGCTAGGAAGGCACAGGGGCCCCTCTACGAGCAGTACGTC. This sequence encodes CSARKAQGPLYEQYV.

This chain connects TRBV10-3 to TRBJ1-6, with unresolved D. This CDR3 has 13 residues. The V gene lost 6 bases and the J gene lost 8 bases, with 11 bases spanning the gap. Germline values: CDR1 ENHRY, CDR2 SYGVKD. DNA of the CDR3: TGTGCCATCAGGTCGGTAGGTGATTCACCCCTCCACTTT. It codes for CAIRSVGDSPLHF.

V and J are TRBV6-5 and TRBJ2-7; D tentatively fits TRBD1 or TRBD2 (5 bases each). From germline, CDR1 is MNHEY and CDR2 SVGAGI. Trimming stripped 6 bases from V and 0 bases from J, with 15 bases between. The CDR3 extends over 15 amino acids. The CDR3 DNA reads TGTGCCAGCAGGACGGGTTCAGGGAGCTCCTACGAGCAGTACTTC. Amino acids: CASRTGSGSSYEQYF.

This clonotype was counted at least ten times. J is TRBJ2-4 and V is TRBV7-2, with 9 bases that match TRBD1. Germline V gene lookup returns CDR1 SGHTA and CDR2 FQGNSA. The CDR3 runs 15 residues. Trimming took 5 bases from V and 6 from J; bases not matched to a gene: 8. The CDR3 nucleotides are TGTGCCAGCAGCAACCCGACAGGGGGATTAAACATTCAGTACTTC. It specifies CASSNPTGGLNIQYF.